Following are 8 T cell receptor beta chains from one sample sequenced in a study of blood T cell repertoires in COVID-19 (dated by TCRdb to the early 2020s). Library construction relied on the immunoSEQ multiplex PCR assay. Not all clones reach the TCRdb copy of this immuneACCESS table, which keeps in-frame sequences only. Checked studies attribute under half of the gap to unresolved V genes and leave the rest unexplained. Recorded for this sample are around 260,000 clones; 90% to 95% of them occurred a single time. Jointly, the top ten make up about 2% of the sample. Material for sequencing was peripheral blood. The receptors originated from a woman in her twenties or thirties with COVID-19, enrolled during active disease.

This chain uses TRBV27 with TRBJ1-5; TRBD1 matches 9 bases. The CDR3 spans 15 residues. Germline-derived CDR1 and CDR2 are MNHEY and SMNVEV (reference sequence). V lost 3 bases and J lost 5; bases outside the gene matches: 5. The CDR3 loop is CASSLSRTGDQPQHF. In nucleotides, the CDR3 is TGTGCCAGCAGTTTGTCCCGGACAGGGGATCAGCCCCAGCATTTT.

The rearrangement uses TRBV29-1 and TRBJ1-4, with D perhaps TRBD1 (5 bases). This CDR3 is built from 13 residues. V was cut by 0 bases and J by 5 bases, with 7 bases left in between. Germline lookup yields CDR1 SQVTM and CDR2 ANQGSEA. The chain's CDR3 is CSVEEGGNEKLFF. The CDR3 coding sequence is TGCAGCGTTGAAGAGGGGGGGAATGAAAAACTGTTTTTT.

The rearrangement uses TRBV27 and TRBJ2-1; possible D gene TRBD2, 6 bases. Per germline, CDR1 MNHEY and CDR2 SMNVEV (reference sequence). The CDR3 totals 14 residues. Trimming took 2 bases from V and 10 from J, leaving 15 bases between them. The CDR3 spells CASSLEIPGEEQFF. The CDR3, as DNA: TGTGCCAGCAGTTTAGAAATCCCGGGAGAGGAGCAGTTCTTC.

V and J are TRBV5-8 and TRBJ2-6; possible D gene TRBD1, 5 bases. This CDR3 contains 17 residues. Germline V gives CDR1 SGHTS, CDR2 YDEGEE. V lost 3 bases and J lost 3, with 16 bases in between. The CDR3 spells CASSSDRRGGGANVLTF. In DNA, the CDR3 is TGTGCCAGCAGCTCCGACCGAAGGGGTGGTGGGGCCAACGTCCTGACTTTC.

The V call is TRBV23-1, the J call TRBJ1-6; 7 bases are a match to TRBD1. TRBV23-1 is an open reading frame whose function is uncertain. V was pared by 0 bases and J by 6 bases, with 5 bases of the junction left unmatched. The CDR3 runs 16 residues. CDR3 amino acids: CASSQSGQHSNSPLHF. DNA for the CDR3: TGCGCCAGCAGTCAATCGGGACAGCACAGTAATTCACCCCTCCACTTT.

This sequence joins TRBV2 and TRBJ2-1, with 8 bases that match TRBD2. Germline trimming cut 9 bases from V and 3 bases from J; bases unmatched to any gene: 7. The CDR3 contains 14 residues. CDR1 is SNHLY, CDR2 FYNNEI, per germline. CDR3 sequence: CARSSGNYYNEQFF. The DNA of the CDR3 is TGTGCCAGGAGTAGCGGGAACTACTACAATGAGCAGTTCTTC.

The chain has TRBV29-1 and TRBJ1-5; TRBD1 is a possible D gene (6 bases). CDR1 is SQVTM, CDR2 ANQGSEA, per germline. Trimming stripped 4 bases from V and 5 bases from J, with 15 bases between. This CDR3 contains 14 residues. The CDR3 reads CSVAMDRLDQPQHF. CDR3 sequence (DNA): TGCAGCGTTGCCATGGACAGATTAGATCAGCCCCAGCATTTT.

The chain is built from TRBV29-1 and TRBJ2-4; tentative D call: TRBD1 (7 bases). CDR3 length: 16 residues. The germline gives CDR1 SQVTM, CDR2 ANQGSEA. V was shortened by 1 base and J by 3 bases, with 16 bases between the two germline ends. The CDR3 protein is CSVEGGTEQIKNIQYF. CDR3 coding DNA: TGCAGCGTTGAAGGCGGGACAGAACAAATCAAAAACATTCAGTACTTC.